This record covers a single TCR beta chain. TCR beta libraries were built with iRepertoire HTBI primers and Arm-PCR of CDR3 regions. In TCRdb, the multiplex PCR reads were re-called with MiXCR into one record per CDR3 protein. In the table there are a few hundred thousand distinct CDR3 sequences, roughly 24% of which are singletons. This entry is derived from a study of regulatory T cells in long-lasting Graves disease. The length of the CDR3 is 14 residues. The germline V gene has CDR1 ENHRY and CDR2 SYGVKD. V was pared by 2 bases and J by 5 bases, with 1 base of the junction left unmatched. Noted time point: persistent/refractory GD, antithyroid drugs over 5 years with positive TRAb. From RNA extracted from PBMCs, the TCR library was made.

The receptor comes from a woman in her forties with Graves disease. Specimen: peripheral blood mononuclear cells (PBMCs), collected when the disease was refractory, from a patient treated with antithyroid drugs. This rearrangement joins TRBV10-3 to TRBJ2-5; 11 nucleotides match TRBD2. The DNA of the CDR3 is TGTGCCATCAGTGAGCCTAGCGGGAGGGAGACCCAGTACTTC. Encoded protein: CAISEPSGRETQYF.